One and the same sample provided the 32 T cell receptor beta chains below, sequenced in a study of blood T cell repertoires in COVID-19 (dated by TCRdb to the early 2020s). The library was generated by the immunoSEQ multiplex PCR assay. TCRdb mirrors the immuneACCESS table, restricted to in-frame sequences. Some clones are absent from its copies; in checked studies, under half trace to an unresolved V gene, and the reason for the others is unknown. In this sample the table shows about 380,000 clones, almost 90% of which occur a single time. The biggest ten clones account for approximately 7% of the sample. Sequences were obtained from peripheral blood. Source of these receptors: a man younger than 35 with active or convalescent COVID-19.

This chain joins TRBV9 and TRBJ1-2, with TRBD1 matching over 9 bases. J lost 4 bases, V lost 3 bases, and 10 bases had no gene match. Germline assignment: CDR1 SGDLS and CDR2 YYNGEE. The CDR3 is made up of 16 amino acids. The CDR3 DNA follows: TGTGCCAGCAGCGGAGAGGGACAGGGAGTTAGCTATGGCTACACCTTC. This translates into CASSGEGQGVSYGYTF.

The chain couples TRBV2 to TRBJ1-5; TRBD1 might be the D (6 bases). Germline CDR1 SNHLY, CDR2 FYNNEI. This CDR3 contains 13 residues. Trimming removed 6 bases at V and 5 bases at J, with 11 bases between. The CDR3 DNA sequence: TGTGCCAGCAGGACAGGTTTGCATCAGCCCCAGCATTTT. Translation gives CASRTGLHQPQHF. The whole variable domain, remainder taken from reference TRBV2 and TRBJ1-5, is EPEVTQTPSHQVTQMGQEVILRCVPISNHLYFYWYRQILGQKVEFLVSFYNNEISEKSEIFDDQFSVERPDGSNFTLKIRSTKLEDSAMYFCASRTGLHQPQHFGDGTRLSIL.

This rearrangement joins TRBV2 to TRBJ2-1, with D uncertain. V lost 0 bases to trimming and J lost 0 bases, with 12 bases between them. Germline V gene lookup returns CDR1 SNHLY and CDR2 FYNNEI. This CDR3 contains 17 residues. CDR3 loop: CASSEAPGQSSYNEQFF. CDR3 nucleotide sequence: TGTGCCAGCAGTGAAGCGCCAGGCCAGAGCTCCTACAATGAGCAGTTCTTC. The full variable domain, completed using reference TRBV2 and TRBJ2-1, is EPEVTQTPSHQVTQMGQEVILRCVPISNHLYFYWYRQILGQKVEFLVSFYNNEISEKSEIFDDQFSVERPDGSNFTLKIRSTKLEDSAMYFCASSEAPGQSSYNEQFFGPGTRLTVL.

The chain joins TRBV7-3 to TRBJ2-3, with a weak D call TRBD1 (5 bases). This CDR3 is 16 amino acids long. V was cut by 1 base and J by 4 bases, with 15 bases left in between. Germline V CDR1 and CDR2: SGHTA, FQGTGA. The CDR3 DNA reads as TGTGCCAGCAGCTTAAGTTGGACGACAGAATCAGATACGCAGTATTTT. This codes for CASSLSWTTESDTQYF. Together with reference TRBV7-3 and TRBJ2-3, the CDR3 gives the full variable domain: GAGVSQTPSNKVTEKGKYVELRCDPISGHTALYWYRQSLGQGPEFLIYFQGTGAADDSGLPNDRFFAVRPEGSVSTLKIQRTERGDSAVYLCASSLSWTTESDTQYFGPGTRLTVL.

The chain links TRBV6-2 or TRBV6-3 to TRBJ2-5, with a weak D call TRBD2 (6 bases). Looked up from germline, CDR1 is MNHEY and CDR2 is SVGEGT. Trimming shortened V by 2 bases and J by 1 base, and 14 bases separated the two germline ends. The CDR3 consists of 16 residues. The CDR3 here is CASSYTVGLPQETQYF. The CDR3 DNA reads TGTGCCAGCAGTTACACAGTTGGACTACCCCAAGAGACCCAGTACTTC.

The J gene is TRBJ2-1, the V gene TRBV12-2; TRBD2 is the table's D call and was not checked against the DNA. TRBV12-2 is deemed a pseudogene. The CDR3 covers 15 residues. The DNA of the CDR3 is TGTGCAAGTCGCCTATCCGGGGTCTCCTACAATGAGCAGTTCTTC. It specifies CASRLSGVSYNEQFF.

DNA for the CDR3: TGTGCCAGTAAGGAGAAATACACAGATACGCAGTATTTT. Its protein product is CASKEKYTDTQYF. The chain couples TRBV19 to TRBJ2-3, with D uncertain. Germline V lookup: CDR1 LNHDA, CDR2 SQIVND (reference sequence). With 7 bases removed from V and 2 bases from J, the gap between germline ends came to 10 bases. The CDR3 sequence is 13 residues long. Full variable domain (missing parts from reference TRBV19 and TRBJ2-3): DGGITQSPKYLFRKEGQNVTLSCEQNLNHDAMYWYRQDPGQGLRLIYYSQIVNDFQKGDIAEGYSVSREKKESFPLTVTSAQKNPTAFYLCASKEKYTDTQYFGPGTRLTVL.

The J gene is TRBJ2-7, the V gene TRBV6-5; D is perhaps TRBD2 (6 bases). V lost 6 bases to trimming and J lost 2 bases, with 11 bases between them. The CDR3 is made up of 13 amino acids. Germline-derived CDR1 and CDR2 are MNHEY and SVGAGI. The CDR3 DNA follows: TGTGCCAGCAGCGGGGGTGTGCCCTACGAGCAGTACTTC. Protein product: CASSGGVPYEQYF.

The V and J genes are TRBV7-2 and TRBJ2-3, with D possibly being TRBD1 (6 bases). This CDR3 has 15 amino acids. V lost 5 bases, J lost 4 bases, and 16 bases lay in between. In germline, CDR1 is SGHTA, CDR2 FQGNSA. The CDR3 region has the DNA TGTGCCAGCAGCCAGAGGTATACAGGGTCAGATACGCAGTATTTT. It encodes CASSQRYTGSDTQYF.

The chain joins TRBV2 to TRBJ2-7, with D maybe TRBD2 (6 bases). The CDR3 is 17 residues long. V was cut by 4 bases and J by 0 bases, with 19 bases left in between. The germline gives CDR1 SNHLY, CDR2 FYNNEI. The CDR3 protein is CASSGSFGRLVSYEQYF. CDR3 nucleotide sequence: TGTGCCAGCAGTGGGTCTTTTGGGAGGCTTGTCTCCTACGAGCAGTACTTC.

The chain couples TRBV4-1 to TRBJ2-3, with 8 bases that match TRBD1. The V gene end was trimmed by 1 base and the J gene end by 1 base; junction bases not matched to a gene: 1. CDR1 and CDR2 from the germline V gene are MGHRA and YSYEKL. This CDR3 has 15 amino acids. Here the CDR3 reads CASSQGGQGTDTQYF. In DNA, the CDR3 is TGCGCCAGCAGCCAAGGGGGACAGGGCACAGATACGCAGTATTTT.

This chain joins TRBV6-6 and TRBJ1-1, with 10 bases that match TRBD1. This CDR3 region has 15 residues. Germline V lookup: CDR1 MNHNY, CDR2 SVGAGI (reference sequence). V shed 6 bases and J 6 bases; nucleotides not matched to a gene: 10. The CDR3 region is CASRQEGTGVAEAFF. The CDR3 region has the DNA TGTGCCAGCAGGCAAGAAGGGACAGGGGTTGCTGAAGCTTTCTTT.

This clone was found once. The chain recombines TRBV7-9 with TRBJ2-3, with D tentatively TRBD2 (6 bases). The CDR3 length is 14 residues. The V end lost 8 bases, the J end lost 2 bases, and 14 bases lay between the germline ends. The germline V gene encodes CDR1 SEHNR and CDR2 FQNEAQ (reference sequence). CDR3 amino acids: CASGPGSLTDTQYF. As DNA, the CDR3 is TGTGCCAGCGGCCCCGGGAGTCTCACAGATACGCAGTATTTT.

The V and J genes are TRBV27 and TRBJ2-3; 9 bases fit TRBD2. The CDR3 length is 15 residues. The ends lost 5 bases at V and 7 bases at J; junction bases unmatched: 10. Per germline, CDR1 MNHEY and CDR2 SMNVEV (reference sequence). CDR3 in amino acids: CASSQTSGSQHTQYF. As DNA, the CDR3 is TGTGCCAGCAGTCAGACTAGCGGCTCACAGCATACGCAGTATTTT.

The chain couples TRBV11-1 to TRBJ1-1; D is ambiguous. V was cut by 5 bases and J by 1 base, with 11 bases left in between. This CDR3 comprises 14 residues. Germline CDR1 reads SGHAT; CDR2 reads FQDESV (reference sequence). The CDR3 is CASSTGRWNTEAFF. The CDR3 DNA reads as TGTGCCAGCAGCACGGGTCGGTGGAACACTGAAGCTTTCTTT.

In the case of this clone: The same CDR3 arises from other DNA sequences in this sample as well. V and J are TRBV7-9 and TRBJ2-7; 12 bases map to TRBD1. The CDR3 runs 15 residues. Germline CDR1 and CDR2: SEHNR and FQNEAQ (reference sequence). The J segment lost 4 bases and the V segment lost 4 bases, leaving 5 bases of the junction unmatched. The CDR3: CASSSGTGGSYEQYF. The CDR3 DNA is TGTGCCAGCAGCTCCGGGACAGGGGGCAGTTACGAGCAGTACTTC.

The rearrangement uses TRBV27 and TRBJ2-1; a weak D match, TRBD2 (5 bases). Germline V lookup: CDR1 MNHEY, CDR2 SMNVEV (reference sequence). V lost 6 bases and J 7 bases, leaving 16 bases between the germline ends. The CDR3 is 14 residues long. The CDR3 bases are TGTGCCAGCAGAAACACGGGGAATTGGAATGAGCAGTTCTTC. It encodes CASRNTGNWNEQFF.

The V gene is TRBV6-6, the J gene TRBJ1-1; TRBD1 matches at 7 bases. The CDR3 is 14 residues long. After removal of 4 bases from V and 10 bases from J, the junction contained 12 bases not matched to a gene. The germline gives CDR1 MNHNY, CDR2 SVGAGI (reference sequence). CDR3 protein: CASSLSSGTVRAFF. CDR3 DNA sequence: TGTGCCAGCAGTTTAAGTTCCGGGACAGTAAGAGCTTTCTTT.

V gene TRBV6-5 combines with J gene TRBJ2-1; 8 bases match TRBD2. CDR1 is MNHEY and CDR2 is SVGAGI in the germline V gene. Germline trimming cut 6 bases from V and 7 bases from J; bases unmatched to any gene: 2. The CDR3 is 12 amino acids. CDR3 bases: TGTGCCAGCAGGGGACTAGAAAATGAGCAGTTCTTC. It specifies CASRGLENEQFF.

This clone was seen once. The rearrangement uses TRBV5-1 and TRBJ2-2; D is uncertain. There are 15 residues in the CDR3. Trimming left V 2 bases short and J 0 bases short, with 8 bases between. Germline assignment: CDR1 SGHRS and CDR2 YFSETQ. The CDR3: CASSFSTSNTGELFF. Written as DNA, the CDR3 is TGCGCCAGCAGCTTCTCCACATCGAACACCGGGGAGCTGTTTTTT.

V gene TRBV5-6 combines with J gene TRBJ2-2; TRBD2 agrees at 9 bases. CDR1 and CDR2 (germline): SGHDT, YYEEEE. This CDR3 region has 18 residues. The V gene end was trimmed by 4 bases and the J gene end by 6 bases; junction bases not matched to a gene: 16. The CDR3 DNA is TGTGCCAGCAGCCCCCCGCAGGGGCGGGAGGGCATGGCCGGGGAGCTGTTTTTT. Translation gives CASSPPQGREGMAGELFF.

This clone was seen a handful of times. This sequence joins TRBV2 and TRBJ2-2, with 10 bases identical to TRBD1. The CDR3 totals 15 residues. Germline V gene sequence: CDR1 SNHLY, CDR2 FYNNEI. V was clipped by 6 bases and J by 5 bases; unmatched bases: 6. CDR3 region: CASRRDRGKTGELFF. The CDR3 DNA follows: TGTGCCAGCAGAAGGGACAGGGGAAAAACCGGGGAGCTGTTTTTT.

The chain links TRBV11-2 to TRBJ1-5; TRBD1 matches at 8 bases. With V trimmed by 2 bases and J by 1 base, 1 base remained unmatched. This CDR3 comprises 15 residues. Germline CDR1 is SGHAT and CDR2 is FQNNGV. The DNA of the CDR3 is TGTGCCAGCAGCTTACGGACAGGGAGCAATCAGCCCCAGCATTTT. It encodes CASSLRTGSNQPQHF.

This chain joins TRBV12-1 and TRBJ1-1; the table names TRBD1, a call not compared with the DNA. TRBV12-1 is a pseudogene. This CDR3 has 15 residues. The CDR3 DNA sequence: TGTGCCAGCAGCCGACCCGGACAGGGGAACACTGAAGCTTTCTTT. Protein: CASSRPGQGNTEAFF.

The CDR3 sequence is CASSPLAGAQFF. In nucleotides, the CDR3 is TGTGCCAGCAGCCCGCTAGCGGGGGCCCAGTTCTTC. The rearrangement joins TRBV9 to TRBJ2-1; TRBD2 matches 10 bases. V lost 4 bases and J lost 13; bases outside the gene matches: 5. The germline gives CDR1 SGDLS, CDR2 YYNGEE. The CDR3 spans 12 residues.

The chain recombines TRBV7-2 with TRBJ2-3; the match to TRBD1 covers 7 bases. Germline CDR1 is SGHTA and CDR2 is FQGNSA. The CDR3 has 15 residues. Unmatched junction bases numbered 13, after V lost 6 bases and J lost 7 bases. The CDR3: CASRRTGEPSHTQYF. CDR3 DNA sequence: TGTGCCAGCAGACGGACAGGAGAGCCGAGCCATACGCAGTATTTT.

V usage is TRBV7-3 and J usage is TRBJ1-2; 11 bases line up with TRBD1. Germline V gives CDR1 SGHTA, CDR2 FQGTGA. The CDR3 consists of 14 residues. J lost 6 bases, V lost 5 bases, and 5 bases had no gene match. The CDR3 nucleotides read TGTGCCAGCAGCGCGGGACAGGGGGGGCATGGCTACACCTTC. As protein: CASSAGQGGHGYTF.

A note on this clone: At one end, the junction sequence differs from germline, possibly due to a read error. CDR3 sequence: CASSHREPSAAGAAGANVLTF. In DNA form, the CDR3 reads TGTGCCAGCAGCCACAGGGAACCCTCGGCTGCGGGAGCCGCCGGGGCCAACGTGCTGACTTTC. J is TRBJ2-6 and V is TRBV9; TRBD2 is a possible D gene (7 bases). The length of the CDR3 is 21 residues. Per the germline V gene, CDR1 is SGDLS and CDR2 is YYNGEE. Complete variable domain (other parts from reference TRBV9 and TRBJ2-6): DSGVTQTPKHLITATGQRVTLRCSPRSGDLSVYWYQQSLDQGLQFLIQYYNGEERAKGNILERFSAQQFPDLHSELNLSSLELGDSALYFCASSHREPSAAGAAGANVLTFGAGSRLTVL.

This clone was detected only a few times. The rearrangement uses TRBV2 and TRBJ1-1, with D tentatively TRBD1 (6 bases). The CDR3 length is 13 residues. Germline-derived CDR1 and CDR2 are SNHLY and FYNNEI. The V and J ends lost 4 bases and 1 base respectively, with 7 bases between them. The CDR3 DNA follows: TGTGCCAGCAGTGCCAGGGGGAACACTGAAGCTTTCTTT. This gives the protein CASSARGNTEAFF.

This chain links TRBV9 with TRBJ2-6; 8 bases fit TRBD1. The CDR3 has 18 amino acids. In germline, CDR1 is SGDLS, CDR2 YYNGEE. After removal of 4 bases from V and 0 bases from J, the junction contained 9 bases not matched to a gene. The CDR3 loop reads CASSLRDRSNSGANVLTF. The CDR3 region has the DNA TGTGCCAGCAGCCTCCGGGACAGGTCCAACTCTGGGGCCAACGTCCTGACTTTC.

This rearrangement joins TRBV29-1 to TRBJ1-5, with D perhaps matching TRBD1 (5 bases). Germline loops: CDR1 SQVTM, CDR2 ANQGSEA. V was trimmed by 1 base and J by 3 bases, leaving 7 bases between them. This CDR3 spans 13 amino acids. CDR3 residues: CSVEAGNNQPQHF. CDR3 in DNA: TGCAGCGTTGAAGCAGGGAACAATCAGCCCCAGCATTTT. Full variable domain (missing parts from reference TRBV29-1 and TRBJ1-5): SAVISQKPSRDICQRGTSLTIQCQVDSQVTMMFWYRQQPGQSLTLIATANQGSEATYESGFVIDKFPISRPNLTFSTLTVSNMSPEDSSIYLCSVEAGNNQPQHFGDGTRLSIL.

The J gene is TRBJ2-4, the V gene TRBV7-2, with 11 bases that match TRBD2. Trimming took 4 bases from V and 2 from J; bases not matched to a gene: 10. The CDR3 covers 18 residues. CDR1 is SGHTA, CDR2 FQGNSA, per germline. This CDR3 is CASSSRLAGNRPKNIQYF. For the CDR3, the DNA is TGTGCCAGCAGCTCAAGACTAGCGGGAAATAGGCCCAAAAACATTCAGTACTTC.